This record concerns one T cell receptor (beta chain) sequence. This clonotype is assessed as medium-sized (0.01 to 0.1%). What this receptor recognizes is not known. An end of the junction does not agree with germline; a read error may underlie this. This sample is drawn from a study of neurological immune-mediated disorders (dated by TCRdb to about 2019). In the study overall: Peripheral blood TCR-beta repertoires from HTLV-I-associated myelopathy (HAM/TSP) patients, multiple sclerosis patients and healthy controls were compared by UMI-based sequencing. The approximately 110 TCR-beta libraries included longitudinal samples, technical triplicates and paired sorted CD4+ and CD8+ T-cell subsets alongside PBMC samples. The cohort included about 70 subjects: about 15 with HAM/TSP, approximately 34 with multiple sclerosis, and around 20 healthy controls.

Results and caveats for the whole study, not just this receptor: TCR clonal expansion was highest in HAM/TSP patients and lowest in MS patients, with MS patients falling below even healthy controls. Expanded clones from different subjects shared no identical CDR3 amino acid sequences, which suggests that TCR-beta repertoires were private in all groups.

The healthy controls were volunteers from blood banks in Maryland, USA. Sorted-subset TCR libraries were prepared from around 1 million sorted CD4+ or CD8+ T cells. PBMCs were separated from peripheral blood using Ficoll-Hypaque density gradient centrifugation and then cryopreserved in liquid nitrogen. Paired sorted CD4+ and CD8+ subsets came from healthy controls, HAM/TSP patients and MS patients. cDNA was synthesized by template-switch 5'RACE using a primer with a 10-nucleotide random unique molecular identifier that tagged each TCR transcript. Every sequencing run yielded over 170 million TCR-beta sequences covering 15-18 subjects. Total RNA was extracted with the RNeasy kit. The KAPA Real-time Library Amplification kit was used to amplify TCR-beta VDJ regions with primers for the TCR constant region and the 5'RACE anchor. A first PCR added sample indexes and Illumina adaptors, after which a second PCR increased the library yield. The roughly 650 bp TCR product was size-selected on a 2% E-gel SizeSelection system after Ampure bead purification. Before pooling, libraries had their quality checked on a Bioanalyzer, their concentration measured with Qubit, and their quantity determined with the Kapa Library Quantification kit. Libraries were sequenced paired-end 2 x 150 bp on an Illumina HiSeq 2500. To increase sequence diversity, roughly 23-30% phiX was spiked into each library pool. Under the source paper's analysis protocol: Quality-filtered reads were processed with the UMI-based MiGEC pipeline, which removed over 75% of raw TCR sequences during error correction. IMGT germline references were used for aligning VDJ genes, and each clonotype was defined as a unique CDR3 amino acid sequence together with its V-J genes. Clonal expansion, Shannon diversity and CDR3 relatedness (CalcPairwiseDistances, ClusterSamples) were evaluated with VDJtools, and phylogenetic trees were built with CLCbio workbench. Using coefficient-of-variation modelling across technical triplicates, the study counted a clone as expanded if it had at least 8 unique UMIs. The public reads were reprocessed in TCRdb via fastp at Q25 and MiXCR, keeping in-frame beta chains. Here each entry gathers all rows of one CDR3 protein and keeps the most common genes and DNA. TCRdb assigned the V and J calls; the authors' analysis was not used. The sample includes about 14,000 distinct CDR3 sequences, with 7% observed a single time. The top ten hold around 22% of the sample.

The CDR3 measures 15 amino acids from cysteine to phenylalanine. The retained sequence is limited to the CDR3, 45 bases, with the frame set at the first base. According to the germline V gene, CDR1 reads MGHRA and CDR2 reads YSYEKL. The sequenced sample was CD8+ T cells from blood. The chain is encoded by TRBV4-1 joined to TRBJ1-1, with TRBD1 as a weak D call on 5 bases. The source of this sequence is a woman between 35 and 50 years old in good health. The CDR3 loop reads CASSHWAGGNPEAFF. The nucleotide sequence reads TGCGCCAGCAGCCACTGGGCTGGGGGGAACCCTGAAGCTTTCTTT.